The 5 T cell receptor beta chains below were found in one sample sequenced in a study of OX40 agonist ivuxolimab in advanced cancers. Profiled with immunoSEQ multiplex PCR; TCRdb holds only in-frame clones, not every one. This table holds nearly 60,000 clones, about 81% found once. This material consisted of CD4+ or CD8+ T cells sorted from blood, taken in a trial of the OX40 agonist ivuxolimab. The receptors here all came from an adult with an advanced solid tumor such as melanoma, head and neck, liver or kidney cancer.

This clone was recorded once. One end of the junction is discordant with germline, which a read error may explain. This chain joins TRBV6-1 and TRBJ2-2; D uncertain. CDR1 MNHNS and CDR2 SASEGT come from the germline V gene. CDR3 length: 14 residues. CDR3 sequence reads: CASSEGTITGELFF. Here the CDR3 DNA reads TGTGCCAGCAGCGAAGGCACTATCACCGGGGAGCTGTTTTTT.

The sample holds one count of this clone. The chain joins TRBV9 to TRBJ2-2; D may match TRBD1 or TRBD2 (5 bases each). Trimming pared 4 bases from V and 4 bases from J, leaving 14 bases between. The CDR3 consists of 15 residues. The germline CDR1 and CDR2 sequences are SGDLS and YYNGEE. The CDR3 is CASSPTTGATGELFF. The CDR3 DNA reads as TGTGCCAGCAGCCCCACCACCGGGGCCACCGGGGAGCTGTTTTTT.

Only one count was recorded for this clone. The rearrangement uses TRBV27 and TRBJ1-1; D gene uncertain. Germline V gives CDR1 MNHEY, CDR2 SMNVEV (reference sequence). Deletions cut 6 bases from V and 2 bases from J, with 4 bases between. The CDR3 runs to 11 residues. As DNA, the CDR3 is TGTGCCAGCAGAAAAAACACTGAAGCTTTCTTT. It translates to CASRKNTEAFF.

The chain uses TRBV7-6 and TRBJ2-5, with D tentatively TRBD1 (6 bases). The V gene lost 1 base and the J gene lost 4 bases, with 19 bases spanning the gap. CDR3 size: 17 residues. The germline CDR1 and CDR2 sequences are SGHVS and FNYEAQ. CDR3 region: CASSLGSNRVSRETQYF. The DNA for the CDR3 is TGTGCCAGCAGCTTAGGTTCAAACAGGGTGAGCAGAGAGACCCAGTACTTC.

This rearrangement joins TRBV19 to TRBJ1-2; D is perhaps TRBD1 (6 bases). Trimming cost V 3 bases and J 14 bases, with 25 bases left between them. The CDR3 is 15 amino acids. Germline V gene sequence: CDR1 LNHDA, CDR2 SQIVND (reference sequence). For the CDR3, the DNA is TGTGCCAGTAGTATTGGCGGGGCTAACAGGGCTCTGAGGACCTTC. Translated: CASSIGGANRALRTF.